This T cell receptor (beta chain) was recovered during a study of cytomegalovirus exposure and HLA in healthy donors. Germline V gene sequence: CDR1 SGHNT, CDR2 YYREEE (reference sequence). The CDR3 has 17 amino acids. V gave up 4 bases and J gave up 5 bases; unmatched junction bases: 15. 60 Vbeta and 13 Jbeta primers were used in PCR. Here immunoSEQ multiplex PCR was the method, and the copy in TCRdb shows in-frame clones only, minus some. The sample carries under 200,000 clones, roughly 80% recorded once. The sample consisted of PBMCs. This rearrangement joins TRBV5-4 to TRBJ2-3; the match to TRBD2 covers 8 bases. This sequence was found in a woman aged 18-29 years in good health and CMV-seronegative. This chain's CDR3 is CASSHISSGGGLDTQYF. For the CDR3, the DNA is TGTGCCAGCAGCCACATCAGTTCGGGAGGGGGGTTAGATACGCAGTATTTT.